What follows describes a single T cell receptor (beta chain). Its cognate antigen has yet to be identified. Within one base of it there is no much larger clone, and no base qualities were kept. Measured from the cysteine to the phenylalanine, the CDR3 is 14 residues long. Only CDR3 DNA remains: 42 bases, in frame from the first base. Taken from the germline V gene (reference sequence), the CDR1 and CDR2 loops are LNHDA and SQIVND. The germline V end is reduced by 4 bases and the J end by 8 bases; junction bases left unmatched: 8. Another Seattle source contributed samples from volunteer blood donors who had recovered from COVID-19. The collaborating institutions used their own protocols to collect whole blood in K2EDTA tubes. For TCRbeta analysis, collaborators shipped samples as frozen whole blood, isolated PBMCs, or DNA extracted from either of those sample types. The immunoSEQ Assay, a bias-controlled multiplex PCR, was used to amplify TCRbeta CDR3 regions from genomic DNA. For the original study's pipeline: The number of nucleated cells in each sample was estimated by amplification of reference gene primers within the assay. To quantify the absolute abundance of each unique TCRbeta CDR3 rearrangement, sequence reads were collapsed and filtered. For each sample, productive Simpson clonality was calculated as the square root of Simpson's diversity index over productive rearrangements. Not all clones reach the TCRdb copy of this immuneACCESS table, which keeps in-frame sequences only. Checked studies attribute under half of the gap to unresolved V genes and leave the rest unexplained. That table furnishes V, J and clone size, whereas the DNA furnished D and trimming. Within this sample are about 160,000 clones, with about 85% of them counted one time only. Of the sample, approximately 1.3% is held by the ten largest clones.

These data originate in a study of blood T cell repertoires in COVID-19 (dated by TCRdb to about 2020). About the full investigation: Samples covering the acute and convalescent phases of COVID-19 were provided by collaborators in the United States, Italy and Spain. The prospective study material was composed of cDNA or gDNA derived from T cells, B-cell-depleted T cells, or PBMCs. The dataset comprised deeply sampled blood TCRbeta repertoires from subjects exposed to, actively infected with, or recovered from COVID-19. The repertoires were released in a freely available public database intended as a resource for research on the immune response to SARS-CoV-2. The samples were drawn from the first 160 participants of the ongoing ImmuneRACE study and from 1,254 subjects provided by 6 global collaborators. The sample metadata nearly always contained a de-identified subject ID, COVID-19 status, age in years and sex. HLA class I and class II types, where available, came from metadata supplied by the sample provider rather than from assay-based typing. The paper's findings and limits, for the study overall: The amount of clinical and demographic metadata varied by source and participant and was provided uncurated.

Sequencing used peripheral blood. The source of this sequence is a man between 60 and 70 years old who had recovered from COVID-19. The V gene is TRBV19 and the J gene is TRBJ1-2; 9 bases in the junction line up with TRBD1. The base sequence is TGTGCCAGTAGTACCACAGGGGGCGGCGTAGGCTACACCTTC. This gives the protein CASSTTGGGVGYTF.